Following are 29 T cell receptor beta chains from one sample sequenced in a study of T cell repertoires in ileal Crohn's disease. The repertoire was sequenced with immunoSEQ multiplex PCR; TCRdb's copy has only in-frame clones and lacks some. The table has about 5,400 clones, more than 75% seen once. Time point denoted: inflamed ileum from the surgical specimen. The sequencing input was ileal tissue. These receptors all come from an adult with Crohn's disease.

The V call is TRBV5-1, the J call TRBJ2-5; D gene ambiguous. V was shortened by 2 bases and J by 5 bases, with 4 bases between the two germline ends. The CDR3 is 11 amino acids. The germline CDR1 and CDR2 sequences are SGHRS and YFSETQ. The CDR3 DNA reads as TGCGCCAGCAGCTTCATGGAGACCCAGTACTTC. Translated: CASSFMETQYF.

The chain is built from TRBV21-1 and TRBJ2-2. TRBV21-1 is a recognized pseudogene. The CDR3 is 12 residues long. CDR3 sequence (DNA): TGTGCCAGCAGCAACAACACCGGGGAGCTGTTTTTT. This codes for CASSNNTGELFF.

The CDR3 sequence is CASSQDEREGGYEQYF. In DNA, the CDR3 is TGTGCCAGCAGCCAAGATGAGAGGGAGGGGGGCTACGAGCAGTACTTC. V gene TRBV4-2 combines with J gene TRBJ2-7; TRBD2 is a possible D gene (7 bases). The germline V gene encodes CDR1 LGHNA and CDR2 YNFKEQ. With 0 bases removed from V and 3 bases from J, the gap between germline ends came to 15 bases. The CDR3 runs to 16 residues.

The chain joins TRBV6-1 to TRBJ2-7; 8 bases are a match to TRBD2. Per the germline V gene, CDR1 is MNHNS and CDR2 is SASEGT. Trimming at V came to 6 bases and at J to 4 bases, leaving 11 bases not matched to a gene. The CDR3 loop spans 15 amino acids. The CDR3 sequence: CASSSETSGAYEQYF. In DNA form, the CDR3 reads TGTGCCAGCAGCTCGGAAACTAGCGGAGCATACGAGCAGTACTTC.

The chain recombines TRBV5-6 with TRBJ1-1; the D is unclear. V was shortened by 1 base and J by 2 bases, with 12 bases between the two germline ends. The CDR3 has 15 residues. Germline-derived CDR1 and CDR2 are SGHDT and YYEEEE. The CDR3 DNA is TGTGCCAGCAGCTTGTTCAGCGGCGGAAACACTGAAGCTTTCTTT. It translates to CASSLFSGGNTEAFF.

This chain uses TRBV19 with TRBJ2-2, with D maybe TRBD1 (5 bases). V gave up 6 bases and J gave up 4 bases, with 18 bases separating them. CDR1 and CDR2 (germline): LNHDA, SQIVND (reference sequence). The CDR3 runs 16 residues. The chain's CDR3 is CASRTQGVVSTGELFF. The DNA for the CDR3 is TGTGCCAGTAGGACGCAGGGTGTAGTAAGCACCGGGGAGCTGTTTTTT. The variable domain in full, completed from reference TRBV19 and TRBJ2-2, reads DGGITQSPKYLFRKEGQNVTLSCEQNLNHDAMYWYRQDPGQGLRLIYYSQIVNDFQKGDIAEGYSVSREKKESFPLTVTSAQKNPTAFYLCASRTQGVVSTGELFFGEGSRLTVL.

This chain connects TRBV6-1 to TRBJ1-1, with 7 bases matching TRBD1. The germline V gene has CDR1 MNHNS and CDR2 SASEGT. The CDR3 loop spans 13 amino acids. Trimming took 9 bases from V and 0 from J; bases not matched to a gene: 4. CDR3 residues: CASGGQLNTEAFF. The CDR3 coding sequence is TGTGCCAGTGGGGGACAGTTGAACACTGAAGCTTTCTTT.

The chain employs TRBV11-2 and TRBJ1-2, with TRBD1 as a possible D gene (5 bases). Germline loops: CDR1 SGHAT, CDR2 FQNNGV. This CDR3 is built from 14 residues. V was clipped by 5 bases and J by 7 bases, with 17 bases between them. CDR3 nucleotides: TGTGCCAGCAGCCGTGACCGGGACCTGTCTGGCTACACCTTC. It is translated as CASSRDRDLSGYTF.

The chain couples TRBV7-8 to TRBJ1-1; D remains unclear. The CDR3 consists of 13 residues. Trimming removed 3 bases from V and 3 bases from J, with 8 bases in between. The germline V gene has CDR1 SGHVS and CDR2 FQNEAQ. CDR3 loop: CASSLDGYTEAFF. CDR3 nucleotide sequence: TGTGCCAGCAGCTTGGACGGGTACACTGAAGCTTTCTTT.

V and J are TRBV6-4 and TRBJ1-6, with TRBD1 matching over 11 bases. The CDR3 is 14 amino acids. V trimming: 2 bases; J trimming: 9 bases; junction bases outside the gene matches: 0. Germline loops: CDR1 MRHNA, CDR2 SNTAGT. CDR3 loop: CASSDGQGASPLHF. Written as DNA, the CDR3 is TGTGCCAGCAGTGACGGACAGGGGGCTTCACCCCTCCACTTT.

This chain uses TRBV11-3 with TRBJ2-1; the D gene is possibly TRBD1 (6 bases). Between the trimmed V and J ends, which lost 5 bases and 7 bases, there was a span of 18 bases. Per the germline V gene, CDR1 is SGHNT and CDR2 is YENEEA. The CDR3 covers 15 residues. The CDR3 DNA reads as TGTGCCAGCAGCCCATCACCCGTAGGGGGTAATGAGCAGTTCTTC. It encodes CASSPSPVGGNEQFF.

The rearrangement uses TRBV5-6 and TRBJ2-7; TRBD2 matches at 10 bases. The V gene's germline CDR1 is SGHDT and CDR2 YYEEEE. The CDR3 has 14 amino acids. The J segment lost 6 bases and the V segment lost 0 bases, leaving 3 bases of the junction unmatched. This CDR3 is CASSLELAGLEQYF. The CDR3 region has the DNA TGTGCCAGCAGCTTGGAACTAGCGGGACTCGAGCAGTACTTC. Based on the CDR3 plus reference TRBV5-6 and TRBJ2-7, the full variable domain is DAGVTQSPTHLIKTRGQQVTLRCSPKSGHDTVSWYQQALGQGPQFIFQYYEEEERQRGNFPDRFSGHQFPNYSSELNVNALLLGDSALYLCASSLELAGLEQYFGPGTRLTVT.

This chain links TRBV9 with TRBJ2-2; TRBD2 matches 9 bases. Trimming at V came to 3 bases and at J to 5 bases, leaving 8 bases not matched to a gene. CDR1 SGDLS and CDR2 YYNGEE come from the germline V gene. There are 16 residues in the CDR3. The CDR3 DNA is TGTGCCAGCAGCGCCGATCGGCGGGGGGGGACCGGGGAGCTGTTTTTT. It yields the protein CASSADRRGGTGELFF.

This clone occurred a few times. This chain connects TRBV14 to TRBJ1-6; the D is unclear. CDR3 length equals 15 residues. Trimming took 6 bases from V and 0 from J, leaving 9 bases between them. Germline V gene sequence: CDR1 SGHDN, CDR2 FVKESK. The CDR3 sequence: CASRGGSSYNSPLHF. For the CDR3, the DNA is TGTGCCAGCAGAGGAGGGAGCTCCTATAATTCACCCCTCCACTTT. Looking up the rest from reference TRBV14 and TRBJ1-6 gives the full variable domain: EAGVTQFPSHSVIEKGQTVTLRCDPISGHDNLYWYRRVMGKEIKFLLHFVKESKQDESGMPNNRFLAERTGGTYSTLKVQPAELEDSGVYFCASRGGSSYNSPLHFGNGTRLTVT.

The CDR3 here is CASSFGTNLAKNIQYF. The CDR3 DNA reads as TGTGCCAGCAGTTTTGGGACTAACTTAGCCAAAAACATTCAGTACTTC. The chain is built from TRBV28 and TRBJ2-4; 7 bases fit TRBD2. This CDR3 region has 16 residues. Germline lookup yields CDR1 MDHEN and CDR2 SYDVKM. V shed 3 bases, J shed 0 bases, and the junction held 5 bases outside the gene matches.

The chain couples TRBV5-4 to TRBJ2-7; a weak D match, TRBD2 (6 bases). Germline V gives CDR1 SGHNT, CDR2 YYREEE (reference sequence). Trimming stripped 5 bases from V and 6 bases from J, with 12 bases between. The CDR3 has 12 amino acids. The CDR3: CASRRDGVEQYF. The CDR3 DNA reads as TGTGCCAGCAGGCGGGACGGGGTCGAGCAGTACTTC.

This clone was counted a single time. This chain links TRBV6-1 with TRBJ1-2, with D possibly being TRBD1 (6 bases). The CDR3 has 12 residues. V was cut by 5 bases and J by 2 bases, with 6 bases left in between. The germline gives CDR1 MNHNS, CDR2 SASEGT. This CDR3 reads CASSQGNYGYTF. In DNA form, the CDR3 reads TGTGCCAGCAGTCAGGGGAACTATGGCTACACCTTC.

The chain uses TRBV28 and TRBJ1-2, with 9 bases that match TRBD1. This CDR3 contains 13 residues. Germline assignment: CDR1 MDHEN and CDR2 SYDVKM. V trimming: 8 bases; J trimming: 3 bases; junction bases outside the gene matches: 4. DNA of the CDR3: TGTGCCAGCTTGGGACAGGGTTACTATGGCTACACCTTC. This gives the protein CASLGQGYYGYTF.

The chain recombines TRBV5-6 with TRBJ1-3; D unresolved. The CDR3 length is 15 residues. Trimming removed 2 bases from V and 0 bases from J, with 9 bases in between. Germline values: CDR1 SGHDT, CDR2 YYEEEE. CDR3 loop: CASSFRRSSGNTIYF. For the CDR3, the DNA is TGTGCCAGCAGCTTTCGACGGAGCTCTGGAAACACCATATATTTT.

The rearrangement uses TRBV7-2 and TRBJ2-1; tentative D call: TRBD2 (6 bases). Trimming pared 5 bases from V and 3 bases from J, leaving 14 bases between. The CDR3 length is 15 residues. Germline values: CDR1 SGHTA, CDR2 FQGNSA. CDR3 sequence: CASSRLFSGYNEQFF. CDR3 bases: TGTGCCAGCAGCCGGTTGTTTAGCGGCTACAATGAGCAGTTCTTC.

The J gene is TRBJ2-2, the V gene TRBV11-2, with 9 bases aligning to TRBD2. V lost 1 base and J lost 5; bases outside the gene matches: 8. The CDR3 has 17 amino acids. CDR1 is SGHAT and CDR2 is FQNNGV in the germline V gene. The CDR3 DNA reads TGTGCCAGCAGCTTAGTAGGGGGGACTAGCCGGACCGGGGAGCTGTTTTTT. Translation gives CASSLVGGTSRTGELFF.

The rearrangement uses TRBV28 and TRBJ2-2; 10 nucleotides agree with TRBD2. The length of the CDR3 is 15 residues. V trimming: 6 bases; J trimming: 4 bases; junction bases outside the gene matches: 5. Germline CDR1 reads MDHEN; CDR2 reads SYDVKM. CDR3 nucleotides: TGTGCCAGCAGGTCAAGCGGGAGGGGCACCGGGGAGCTGTTTTTT. Residues: CASRSSGRGTGELFF.

The chain is built from TRBV2 and TRBJ2-2; weak D call: TRBD2 (5 bases). CDR1 and CDR2 from the germline V gene are SNHLY and FYNNEI. The CDR3 has 16 amino acids. Trimming left V 11 bases short and J 1 base short, with 20 bases between. The CDR3 region has the DNA TGTGCCGGTGCAGTAGAGGGCTCCTGGAACACCGGGGAGCTGTTTTTT. Residues: CAGAVEGSWNTGELFF.

This chain links TRBV29-1 with TRBJ2-5; a possible D gene is TRBD1 (5 bases). V was clipped by 4 bases and J by 2 bases, with 8 bases between them. Per germline, CDR1 SQVTM and CDR2 ANQGSEA. The CDR3 contains 12 residues. As DNA, the CDR3 is TGCAGCGTTGGTGGACAACAAGAGACCCAGTACTTC. It is translated as CSVGGQQETQYF.

V is TRBV11-3 and J is TRBJ2-6, with D perhaps matching TRBD1 or TRBD2 (5 bases each). CDR1 and CDR2 from the germline V gene are SGHNT and YENEEA. There are 17 residues in the CDR3. V dropped 5 bases and J dropped 0 bases, with 14 bases sitting between them. The CDR3 here is CASSLGEFSSGANVLTF. The CDR3 nucleotides read TGTGCCAGCAGCCTGGGGGAATTTAGCTCTGGGGCCAACGTCCTGACTTTC.

This chain links TRBV15 with TRBJ2-3, with D possibly being TRBD2 (6 bases). V was pared by 5 bases and J by 0 bases, with 15 bases between. Germline CDR1 reads LNHNV; CDR2 reads YYDKDF (reference sequence). This CDR3 is 16 amino acids long. The CDR3: CATSRYGSSSTDTQYF. The CDR3 DNA reads as TGTGCCACCAGCCGTTACGGGAGTTCTAGCACAGATACGCAGTATTTT.

J is TRBJ2-3 and V is TRBV11-2; no reliable D call. V lost 0 bases, J lost 3 bases, and 7 bases lay in between. CDR3 length: 14 residues. Germline loops: CDR1 SGHAT, CDR2 FQNNGV. Written as DNA, the CDR3 is TGTGCCAGCAGCTTAGATTATCGGACAGATACGCAGTATTTT. Its translation is CASSLDYRTDTQYF.

As regards this clone: Other DNA sequences in this sample translate to the same CDR3. The V gene is TRBV30, the J gene TRBJ2-3; 8 nucleotides line up with TRBD2. Losses at the gene ends were 4 bases for V and 4 bases for J; bases not matched to a gene: 4. The CDR3 consists of 13 residues. Looked up from germline, CDR1 is GTSNPN and CDR2 is SVGIG (reference sequence). Here the CDR3 reads CAWNPGGSDTQYF. The CDR3, as DNA: TGTGCCTGGAATCCGGGGGGGTCAGATACGCAGTATTTT.

DNA for the CDR3: TGTGCCAGCAGGGGGCAGGGGGCAAGTAATTCACCCCTCCACTTT. Its protein is CASRGQGASNSPLHF. The J gene is TRBJ1-6, the V gene TRBV6-5; 8 bases are a match to TRBD1. CDR3 size: 15 residues. Per the germline V gene, CDR1 is MNHEY and CDR2 is SVGAGI. Trimming took 6 bases from V and 6 from J; bases not matched to a gene: 7.